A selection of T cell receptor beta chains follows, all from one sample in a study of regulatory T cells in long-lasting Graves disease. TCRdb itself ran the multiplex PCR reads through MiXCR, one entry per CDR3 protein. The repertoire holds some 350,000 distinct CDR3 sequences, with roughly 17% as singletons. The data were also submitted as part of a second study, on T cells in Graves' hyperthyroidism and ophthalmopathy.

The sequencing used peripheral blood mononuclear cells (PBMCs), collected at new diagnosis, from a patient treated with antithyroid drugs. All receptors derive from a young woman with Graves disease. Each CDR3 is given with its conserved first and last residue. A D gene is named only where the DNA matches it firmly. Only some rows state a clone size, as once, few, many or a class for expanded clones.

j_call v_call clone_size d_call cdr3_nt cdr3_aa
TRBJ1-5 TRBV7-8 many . TGTGCCAGCAGCGTCGATAGGGGACCCAATCAGCCCCAGCATTTT CASSVDRGPNQPQHF
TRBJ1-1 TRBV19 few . TGTGCCAGTCTAGCCTATGGACGGAAGAACACTGAAGCTTTCTTT CASLAYGRKNTEAFF
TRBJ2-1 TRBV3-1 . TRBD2 TGTGCCAGCAGTCATAGCGGGTCTGGATACAATGAGCAGTTCTTC CASSHSGSGYNEQFF
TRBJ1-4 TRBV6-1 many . TGTGCCAGCAGGGCCGGGCCGACAACTAATGAAAAACTGTTTTTT CASRAGPTTNEKLFF
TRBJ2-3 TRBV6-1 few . TGTGCCAGCAGGACGCGGGGGCCAGTCACAGATACGCAGTATTTT CASRTRGPVTDTQYF
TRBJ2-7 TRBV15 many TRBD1 TGTGCCACCAGCAGAGTGACAGGGACGGCCCTATACGAGCAGTACTTC CATSRVTGTALYEQYF
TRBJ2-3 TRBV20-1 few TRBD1 TGCAGTGCTGGACAGGGGGTAACAGATACGCAGTATTTT CSAGQGVTDTQYF
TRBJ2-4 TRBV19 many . TGTGCCAGTAGTGAGACTAGGCGGGACATTCAGTACTTC CASSETRRDIQYF
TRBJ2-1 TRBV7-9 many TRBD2 TGTGCCAGCTCGCGGACTAGCGACAACAATGAGCAGTTCTTC CASSRTSDNNEQFF
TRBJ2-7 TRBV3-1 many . TGTGCCAGCAGCCAAGCCGGCAGAGTCGAGCAGTACTTC CASSQAGRVEQYF
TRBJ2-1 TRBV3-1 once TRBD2 TGTGCCAGCAGCCCGTCCGGGACTAGCGGGACCAATGAGCAGTTCTTC CASSPSGTSGTNEQFF
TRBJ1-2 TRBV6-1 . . TGTGCCAGCTCTGCGGACATGATCTATGGCTACACCTTC CASSADMIYGYTF
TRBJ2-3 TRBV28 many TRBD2 TGTGCCAGCAGGCCTAGCGGGGCCTCAGATACGCAGTATTTT CASRPSGASDTQYF
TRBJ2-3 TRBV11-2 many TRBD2 TGTGCCAGCAGCTTAATAGCGGGAGTCGGGGGTACAGATACGCAGTATTTT CASSLIAGVGGTDTQYF
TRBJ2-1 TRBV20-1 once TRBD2 TGCAGTGCTAGTCGCCCGTTGGCTAGCGGGGACAATGAGCAGTTCTTC CSASRPLASGDNEQFF
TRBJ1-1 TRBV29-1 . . TGCAGCGTTGACCCGAACACTGAAGCTTTCTTT CSVDPNTEAFF
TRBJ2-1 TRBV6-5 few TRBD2 TGTGCCAACAGTTCAAGCGGGGGGGCCGGGGTTGAGCAGTTCTTC CANSSSGGAGVEQFF
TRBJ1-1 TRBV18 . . TGTGCCAGCTCACCCCCGACAGACAGCACTGAAGCTTTCTTT CASSPPTDSTEAFF
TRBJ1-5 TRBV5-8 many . TGTGCCAGCAGCCCGGGGTATAGCAATCAGCCCCAGCATTTT CASSPGYSNQPQHF
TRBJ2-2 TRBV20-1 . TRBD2 TGCAGTGCTAGCTCACTAGCGGGAATCGCGAACACCGGGGAGCTGTTTTTT CSASSLAGIANTGELFF
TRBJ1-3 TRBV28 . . TGTGCCAGCAGTTTGGGGCAGTCTAAGAACACCATATATTTT CASSLGQSKNTIYF
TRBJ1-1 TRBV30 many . TGTGCCTGGAGTGTAGGTATCCAGAACACTGAAGCTTTCTTT CAWSVGIQNTEAFF
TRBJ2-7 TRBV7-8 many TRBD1 TGTGCCAGCAGTATAAGACAGGGGAACGAGCAGTACTTC CASSIRQGNEQYF
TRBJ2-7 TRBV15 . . TGTGCCACCAGCTCCAGAGATGGCGGGGTTACTGGTAACGAGCAGTACTTC CATSSRDGGVTGNEQYF
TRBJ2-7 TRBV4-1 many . TGCGCCAGCAGCCCCCAGGGGGGGATCTCCTACGAGCAGTACTTC CASSPQGGISYEQYF
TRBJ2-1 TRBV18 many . TGTGCCAGCTCACCCGGACAGATCTCCTACAATGAGCAGTTCTTC CASSPGQISYNEQFF
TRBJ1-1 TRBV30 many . TGTGCCTGGAGTTTTAAAGGGGTGGGAAACACTGAAGCTTTCTTT CAWSFKGVGNTEAFF
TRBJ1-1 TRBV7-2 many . TGTGCCAGCAGCTTAGTGGTGCTTAGCACTGAAGCTTTCTTT CASSLVVLSTEAFF
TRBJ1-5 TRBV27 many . TGTGCCAGCAGTTTGTTTGGGGATCAGCCCCAGCATTTT CASSLFGDQPQHF
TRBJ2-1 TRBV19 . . TGTGCCAGTACCGAAGCTGAGAGGTACAATGAGCAGTTCTTC CASTEAERYNEQFF
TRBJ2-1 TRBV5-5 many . TGTGCCAGCAGCTCTGACAGGCCGAGCTCCTACAATGAGCAGTTCTTC CASSSDRPSSYNEQFF
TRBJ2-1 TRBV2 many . TGTGCCAGCTCCCGGGGGCCGGGTGAGCAGTTCTTC CASSRGPGEQFF
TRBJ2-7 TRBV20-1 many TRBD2 TGCAGTGCCGACGGACTAGCGGGAGGGCCGTCCTACGAGCAGTACTTC CSADGLAGGPSYEQYF
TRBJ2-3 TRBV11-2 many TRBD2 TGTGCCAGCAGCCCTAGCGGGAGGGCCTTAGGGGATACGCAGTATTTT CASSPSGRALGDTQYF
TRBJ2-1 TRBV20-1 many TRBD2 TGCAGTGCTTTCAGGACTAGCGGGAGATACAATGAGCAGTTCTTC CSAFRTSGRYNEQFF
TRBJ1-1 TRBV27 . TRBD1 TGTGCCAGCAGTTTACAGGGGGAAAACACTGAAGCTTTCTTT CASSLQGENTEAFF
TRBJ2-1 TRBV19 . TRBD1 TGTGCCAGTAGTGGCCGCGACAGGGGGCCCTACAATGAGCAGTTCTTC CASSGRDRGPYNEQFF
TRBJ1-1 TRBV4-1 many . TGCGCCAGCAGCCAGGGCATGGGAGGGGGGGCCGTAACTGAAGCTTTCTTT CASSQGMGGGAVTEAFF
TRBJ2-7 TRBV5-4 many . TGTGCCAGCAGCTTAGGCGCGGGCCTGAGCTCCTACGAGCAGTACTTC CASSLGAGLSSYEQYF
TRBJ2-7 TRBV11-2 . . TGTGCCAGCAGCCCTCGGGCGGGGATATACGAGCAGTACTTC CASSPRAGIYEQYF
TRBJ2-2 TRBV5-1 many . TGCGCCAGCAGCCAAATTGGGCGGCAGATTAACACCGGGGAGCTGTTTTTT CASSQIGRQINTGELFF
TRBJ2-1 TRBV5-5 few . TGTGCCAGCAGCTTGTTTCTGGCAAAACGTGGCAATGAGCAGTTCTTC CASSLFLAKRGNEQFF
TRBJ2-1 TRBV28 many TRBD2 TGTGCCAGCAGTTTTATAGCGGGAGGTACCTACTACAATGAGCAGTTCTTC CASSFIAGGTYYNEQFF